This paragraph covers one T cell receptor (beta chain) sequence. The antigen is unknown. The data belong to a study of T cell responses to AZD1222 COVID-19 vaccine. The study's findings and limits: Across the whole spike, CD4 TCRs peaked at regions 160-218 and 743-854. Most donors were white British, females outnumbered males, and clonal diversity was possibly underestimated. The repertoires were collected only after the peak T cell response. Spike-specific TCRs gained breadth and depth after people received two AZD1222 doses.

Generated by immunoSEQ multiplex PCR, the TCRdb table keeps only in-frame clones and is missing some. This sample yields 130,000 to 150,000 clones, of which about 92% are seen a single time; 1.5% to 2% belongs to the top ten. In germline, CDR1 is SGHTA, CDR2 FQGNSA. The V gene lost 5 bases and the J gene lost 8 bases, with 15 bases spanning the gap. The CDR3 covers 13 residues. This sample comprised peripheral blood, obtained on day 0 of AZD1222 vaccination. The chain couples TRBV7-2 to TRBJ1-2; a weak D match, TRBD1 (5 bases). The TCR originated in an adult in good health. CDR3 amino acids: CASSLNWGSGYTF. The CDR3 bases are TGTGCCAGCAGCCTCAATTGGGGGTCGGGCTACACCTTC.